The 16 T cell receptor beta chains given below trace back to one sample, sequenced in a study of Ad26.COV2.S vaccination and SARS-CoV-2 variants. Only in-frame clones appear in the TCRdb table, and some are missing; sequencing was by immunoSEQ multiplex PCR. The data show about 330,000 clones, about 90% seen once. The treatment here: 15 to 20 received Ad26.COV2.S at low or high dose, single or two shots; 5 received placebo; per-sample allocation not given. Samples analyzed were those drawn on day 63 after the first vaccine or placebo injection. The source was peripheral blood, collected in a trial of Ad26.COV2.S vaccine versus placebo. The receptors come from a person between 18 and 59 years old who received the Ad26.COV2.S COVID-19 vaccine or a placebo.

This chain uses TRBV7-9 with TRBJ1-2; no definite D call. CDR3 length: 18 amino acids. V shed 3 bases and J shed 0 bases, with 20 bases lying between them. Germline V lookup: CDR1 SEHNR, CDR2 FQNEAQ (reference sequence). The CDR3 reads CASSLLIGSLSPNYGYTF. CDR3 DNA sequence: TGTGCCAGCAGCTTGCTCATTGGAAGCCTCTCCCCTAACTATGGCTACACCTTC.

The V gene is TRBV2, the J gene TRBJ2-7; D not certain. In germline, CDR1 is SNHLY, CDR2 FYNNEI. V was trimmed by 6 bases and J by 3 bases, leaving 9 bases between them. The length of the CDR3 is 12 residues. For the CDR3, the DNA is TGTGCCAGCAGCCTAGAAGGCTACGAGCAGTACTTC. Its protein is CASSLEGYEQYF.

The chain recombines TRBV19 with TRBJ2-7; D could derive from TRBD1 or TRBD2 (5 bases each). V lost 4 bases to trimming and J lost 6 bases, with 25 bases between them. The CDR3 has 17 residues. Per the germline V gene, CDR1 is LNHDA and CDR2 is SQIVND (reference sequence). In DNA form, the CDR3 reads TGTGCCAGTAGTAGGGAGCGTATGGGGCAGGATCTCCTCGAGCAGTACTTC. It specifies CASSRERMGQDLLEQYF.

The genes are TRBV2 and TRBJ1-1; D remains unclear. Trimming took off 6 bases at V and 7 bases at J, with 12 bases between the two ends. Germline V gives CDR1 SNHLY, CDR2 FYNNEI. The CDR3 length is 12 residues. The CDR3 DNA reads TGTGCCAGCAGCCCCAGGCCCCGTGAAGCTTTCTTT. Protein: CASSPRPREAFF.

The gene calls are TRBV6-2 or TRBV6-3 and TRBJ2-7, with D hard to call. The CDR3 has 12 residues. With 2 bases removed from V and 2 bases from J, the gap between germline ends came to 4 bases. Germline CDR1 and CDR2: MNHEY and SVGEGT. This CDR3 is CASSYKAYEQYV. In DNA, the CDR3 is TGTGCCAGCAGTTACAAAGCCTACGAGCAGTACGTC.

The chain carries TRBV18 and TRBJ1-5; D unclear. CDR1 is KGHSH and CDR2 is LQKENI in the germline V gene. With 5 bases removed from V and 4 bases from J, the gap between germline ends came to 9 bases. The CDR3 runs 13 residues. The CDR3, as DNA: TGTGCCAGCTCAACCGGGGTTAATCAGCCCCAGCATTTT. This codes for CASSTGVNQPQHF.

This rearrangement joins TRBV6-5 to TRBJ2-2; TRBD1 aligns across 7 bases. CDR3 length: 14 residues. Per the germline V gene, CDR1 is MNHEY and CDR2 is SVGAGI. CDR3 loop: CASRQGANTGELFF. The CDR3 bases are TGTGCTAGTAGACAGGGCGCGAACACCGGGGAGCTGTTTTTT.

The chain combines TRBV13 with TRBJ1-2; 8 nucleotides align to TRBD1. CDR1 and CDR2 (germline): PRHDT, FYEKMQ (reference sequence). J gave up 2 bases and V 6 bases, and 5 bases lay outside the gene matches. The CDR3 sequence is 14 residues long. This CDR3 is CASSSGDRNYGYTF. CDR3 bases: TGTGCCAGCAGTTCCGGGGACAGGAACTATGGCTACACCTTC.

The genes are TRBV6-5 and TRBJ2-3; TRBD1 aligns across 9 bases. CDR1 is MNHEY, CDR2 SVGAGI, per germline. The length of the CDR3 is 15 residues. Unmatched junction bases numbered 5, after V lost 2 bases and J lost 5 bases. CDR3: CASSYRDRVVDTQYF. The CDR3 DNA reads TGTGCCAGCAGTTACCGGGACAGGGTGGTAGATACGCAGTATTTT.

The rearrangement joins TRBV7-3 to TRBJ1-5; D unresolved. Germline loops: CDR1 SGHTA, CDR2 FQGTGA. There are 13 residues in the CDR3. V was pared by 2 bases and J by 4 bases, with 6 bases between. The CDR3: CASSLGVNQPQHF. The DNA for the CDR3 is TGTGCCAGCAGCTTAGGGGTGAATCAGCCCCAGCATTTT.

The table lists this clone with a count of one. The CDR3 region is CASSTYWANVLTF. The CDR3 coding sequence is TGTGCCAGCAGTACCTATTGGGCCAACGTCCTGACTTTC. V and J are TRBV12-3 or TRBV12-4 and TRBJ2-6, with D unclear. V lost 5 bases and J lost 5, with 7 bases in between. The CDR3 covers 13 residues.

The chain combines TRBV7-9 with TRBJ2-1, with TRBD2 matching over 8 bases. V lost 3 bases to trimming and J lost 2 bases; unmatched junction nucleotides: 9. The length of the CDR3 is 17 residues. Germline CDR1 and CDR2: SEHNR and FQNEAQ (reference sequence). The DNA of the CDR3 is TGTGCCAGCAGCTTTAGCCTACGGCGGGAGGCCTACAATGAGCAGTTCTTC. Amino acid sequence: CASSFSLRREAYNEQFF.

CDR3 nucleotides: TGTGCCAGCAGCTTTCCACTAGCGGGGAGCACAGATACGCAGTATTTT. Its protein product is CASSFPLAGSTDTQYF. The chain couples TRBV13 to TRBJ2-3; 10 bases line up with TRBD2. Germline V lookup: CDR1 PRHDT, CDR2 FYEKMQ (reference sequence). V lost 3 bases to trimming and J lost 0 bases; unmatched junction nucleotides: 3. The CDR3 covers 16 residues.

This chain uses TRBV28 with TRBJ1-2, with no clear D. Trimming cost V 2 bases and J 2 bases, with 6 bases left between them. The germline V gene encodes CDR1 MDHEN and CDR2 SYDVKM. There are 13 residues in the CDR3. CDR3 region: CASSLRLNYGYTF. CDR3 DNA: TGTGCCAGCAGTTTAAGACTGAACTATGGCTACACCTTC.

V and J are TRBV28 and TRBJ2-3, with 9 nucleotides matching TRBD2. This CDR3 is 14 amino acids long. Germline loops: CDR1 MDHEN, CDR2 SYDVKM. V was pared by 2 bases and J by 9 bases, with 6 bases of the junction left unmatched. CDR3 residues: CASSLAGGFITQYF. In nucleotides, the CDR3 is TGTGCCAGCAGTTTAGCGGGGGGGTTCATCACGCAGTATTTT.

In this sample, this clone turned up a few times. Distinct nucleotide sequences in the sample also encode this CDR3. The chain couples TRBV4-1 to TRBJ1-1; D is uncertain. CDR3 size: 13 residues. Trimming pared 1 base from V and 0 bases from J, leaving 3 bases between. CDR1 is MGHRA and CDR2 is YSYEKL in the germline V gene. CDR3 sequence reads: CASSQGVNTEAFF. CDR3 in DNA: TGCGCCAGCAGCCAAGGGGTGAACACTGAAGCTTTCTTT.